This TCR beta chain is drawn from a study of beta chain features in type 1 diabetes. Overall study findings and caveats: The naive, central memory and Treg TCRB repertoires looked more alike in patients than they did in healthy donors. All four CD4+ subsets from Type 1 diabetes patients carried moderately but significantly shorter TCRB CDR3s.

Sequencing targeted expressed TCRB transcripts, as all isolated RNA had been reverse transcribed. Some clones are missing from TCRdb's copy, which holds only in-frame ones; the method was immunoSEQ multiplex PCR. Among roughly 150,000 clones, around 9% were seen once, and the ten largest hold about 0.65%. The CDR3 totals 19 residues. From germline, CDR1 is SEHNR and CDR2 FQNEAQ (reference sequence). The V and J ends lost 5 bases and 10 bases, in that order; junction bases with no gene match: 22. About this clone itself: Its target is not known.

V usage is TRBV7-9 and J usage is TRBJ2-1; 11 bases agree with TRBD2. This clonotype was obtained from a young woman with type 1 diabetes. Sample: central memory CD4+ T cells from blood. The CDR3 reads CASSPTLAGEVRRSQEQFF. Written as DNA, the CDR3 is TGTGCCAGCAGCCCGACACTAGCGGGAGAGGTCAGGCGGTCACAGGAGCAGTTCTTC. Complete variable domain (other parts from reference TRBV7-9 and TRBJ2-1): DTGVSQNPRHKITKRGQNVTFRCDPISEHNRLYWYRQTLGQGPEFLTYFQNEAQLEKSRLLSDRFSAERPKGSFSTLEIQRTEQGDSAMYLCASSPTLAGEVRRSQEQFFGPGTRLTVL.